One and the same sample provided the 5 T cell receptor beta chains below, sequenced in a study of shared clonotypes between healthy human individuals. Generated by immunoSEQ multiplex PCR, the TCRdb table keeps only in-frame clones and is missing some. The sample shows about 490,000 clones, around 80% of them seen only once. Sequencing was performed on PBMCs. Source of these receptors: a woman aged 40 to 49 in good health. Some clones in this sample may be carry-over from other donors' samples.

Only a few counts were recorded for this clone. This rearrangement joins TRBV28 to TRBJ1-2, with D tentatively TRBD1 (6 bases). The CDR3 totals 13 residues. In germline, CDR1 is MDHEN, CDR2 SYDVKM. Trimming cost V 3 bases and J 7 bases, with 12 bases left between them. CDR3 amino acids: CASSFRGHFGYTF. Here the CDR3 DNA reads TGTGCCAGCAGTTTTCGGGGGCACTTTGGCTACACCTTC.

Here the CDR3 reads CASSVAQWDTEAFF. In nucleotides, the CDR3 is TGTGCCAGCAGCGTAGCTCAATGGGACACTGAAGCTTTCTTT. This sequence joins TRBV9 and TRBJ1-1; no reliable D call. The CDR3 sequence is 14 residues long. V was shortened by 0 bases and J by 3 bases, with 9 bases between the two germline ends. The germline V gene has CDR1 SGDLS and CDR2 YYNGEE.

The V and J genes are TRBV4-3 and TRBJ1-2; D is perhaps TRBD1 (6 bases). V lost 0 bases, J lost 4 bases, and 12 bases lay in between. Germline values: CDR1 LGHNA, CDR2 YSLEER. The CDR3 runs 15 residues. The CDR3: CASSQDVGGVYGYTF. CDR3 DNA: TGCGCCAGCAGCCAAGACGTCGGGGGCGTCTATGGCTACACCTTC.

The chain joins TRBV15 to TRBJ1-1; D remains unclear. The germline V and J ends were trimmed by 0 bases and 1 base, with 12 bases remaining between them. The CDR3 runs 16 residues. Germline values: CDR1 LNHNV, CDR2 YYDKDF (reference sequence). CDR3 DNA sequence: TGTGCCACCAGCAGAGATGCTTTGGTAGAGAACACTGAAGCTTTCTTT. Translating gives CATSRDALVENTEAFF.

CDR3 residues: CASSPLAGLSYEQYF. The CDR3 nucleotides are TGTGCCAGCAGCCCCCTAGCGGGACTCTCCTACGAGCAGTACTTC. V usage is TRBV13 and J usage is TRBJ2-7; 9 positions match TRBD2. CDR1 and CDR2 (germline): PRHDT, FYEKMQ (reference sequence). This CDR3 spans 15 amino acids. J gave up 0 bases and V 5 bases, and 5 bases lay outside the gene matches.